The rows below give T cell receptor beta chains drawn from one sample of a study of post-analysis software for immune sequencing data. TCRdb processed the PCR reads anew with MiXCR; each CDR3 protein has one entry. The table records some 690,000 distinct CDR3 sequences, 55% to 60% of them present only once. The sequencing input was blood. The receptor set was obtained from a girl aged 2-10 years with multiple sclerosis. Each CDR3 is given with its conserved first and last residue. D genes are given only for firm matches. Clone size is shown for a subset of rows, as once, few, many or a class of expanded clone.

V: TRBV4-1; D: .; J: TRBJ2-1; size: .; DNA: TGCGCCAGCAGCCAGGGGGGTAGGTGGTTCTTC; CDR3: CASSQGGRWFF
V: TRBV29-1; D: .; J: TRBJ1-1; size: .; DNA: TGCAGCGTTGTCCCTTCCGACAGTCCAGGGGCCCCGAACACTGAAGCTTTCTTT; CDR3: CSVVPSDSPGAPNTEAFF
V: TRBV18; D: TRBD1; J: TRBJ2-3; size: .; DNA: TGTGCCAGCTCACCCGGACAGGGGGGAACAGATACGCAGTATTTT; CDR3: CASSPGQGGTDTQYF
V: TRBV12-3/TRBV12-4; D: .; J: TRBJ2-3; size: few; DNA: TGTGCCAGCAGCCTCCCCACTAGTGGGATGGCAGATACGCAGTATTTT; CDR3: CASSLPTSGMADTQYF
V: TRBV6-5; D: TRBD1; J: TRBJ2-1; size: once; DNA: TGTGCCAGCAGTCGCCGGACAGGGATTCGCAACAATGAGCAGTTCTTC; CDR3: CASSRRTGIRNNEQFF
V: TRBV6-1; D: .; J: TRBJ2-5; size: few; DNA: TGTGCCAGCAGTGCCTTTGGGGTTACAGGAGAGACCCAGTACTTC; CDR3: CASSAFGVTGETQYF
V: TRBV5-6; D: TRBD2; J: TRBJ2-7; size: .; DNA: TGTGCCAGCAGCTTGGGGGGGAGGGCCATGAGTGAGCAGTACTTC; CDR3: CASSLGGRAMSEQYF
V: TRBV7-9; D: TRBD2; J: TRBJ2-1; size: few; DNA: TGTGCCAGCAGCCCCACAACTAGCGGGAGGGCCAATGAGCAGTTCTTC; CDR3: CASSPTTSGRANEQFF
V: TRBV6-5; D: TRBD1; J: TRBJ1-6; size: .; DNA: TGTGCCAGCAGACTCGGACAGGGGGAATATAATTCACCCCTCCACTTT; CDR3: CASRLGQGEYNSPLHF
V: TRBV15; D: .; J: TRBJ1-5; size: .; DNA: TGTGCCACCAGCAGGGGACCGATCTCAGATCAGCCCCAGCATTTT; CDR3: CATSRGPISDQPQHF
V: TRBV12-3/TRBV12-4; D: .; J: TRBJ1-2; size: .; DNA: TGTGCCAGCAGCCCTGACACCCGCTATGGCTACACCTTC; CDR3: CASSPDTRYGYTF
V: TRBV12-3/TRBV12-4; D: .; J: TRBJ1-2; size: few; DNA: TGTGCCAGCAGTTTCCAAGACTATGGCTACACCTTC; CDR3: CASSFQDYGYTF
V: TRBV9; D: TRBD2; J: TRBJ2-3; size: few; DNA: TGTGCCAGCAGCGTACAAGCGGGGGGCAGACTAAGCACAGATACGCAGTATTTT; CDR3: CASSVQAGGRLSTDTQYF
V: TRBV5-1; D: .; J: TRBJ1-2; size: .; DNA: TGCGCCAGCAGCTTGGGAGGGGCGCGTGGCTACACCTTC; CDR3: CASSLGGARGYTF
V: TRBV5-5; D: .; J: TRBJ2-5; size: .; DNA: TGTGCCAGCAGGGACATGGGGCCGGGAGAGACCCAGTACTTC; CDR3: CASRDMGPGETQYF
V: TRBV4-2; D: TRBD2; J: TRBJ2-3; size: once; DNA: TGTGCCAGCAGCCGGGATACGACTAGCGGTGAAGCAGATACGCAGTATTTT; CDR3: CASSRDTTSGEADTQYF
V: TRBV20-1; D: .; J: TRBJ2-1; size: once; DNA: TGCAGTGCTAGAGACCCTAAGAGGGGGGGCTCCTACAATGAGCAGTTCTTC; CDR3: CSARDPKRGGSYNEQFF
V: TRBV14; D: .; J: TRBJ2-1; size: .; DNA: TGTGCCAGCAGCCAAGGGGCCTGGTACAATGAGCAGTTCTTC; CDR3: CASSQGAWYNEQFF
V: TRBV20-1; D: .; J: TRBJ2-3; size: few; DNA: TGCAGTGCTAGCTGGGGGGCGAGGACGCAGTATTTT; CDR3: CSASWGARTQYF
V: TRBV7-9; D: TRBD1; J: TRBJ1-1; size: .; DNA: TGTGCCAGCAGGACAGGGCGGGGGACTGAAGCTTTCTTT; CDR3: CASRTGRGTEAFF
V: TRBV4-1; D: .; J: TRBJ2-1; size: .; DNA: TGCGCCAGCAGCCTGATTCCCGGGGATGAGCAGTTCTTC; CDR3: CASSLIPGDEQFF
V: TRBV6-6; D: .; J: TRBJ2-3; size: .; DNA: TGTGCCAGCAGTTTTGGTCGACTAGATTCAGATACGCAGTATTTT; CDR3: CASSFGRLDSDTQYF
V: TRBV6-2/TRBV6-3; D: TRBD1; J: TRBJ2-7; size: .; DNA: TGTGCCAGCAGAAAGACAGGGGGCACCTACGAGCAGTACTTC; CDR3: CASRKTGGTYEQYF
V: TRBV18; D: .; J: TRBJ2-3; size: few; DNA: TGTGCCAGCTCACCACGCAGCGGCACAGATACGCAGTATTTT; CDR3: CASSPRSGTDTQYF